This entry lists 2 T cell receptor beta chains sequenced from one sample in a study of blood T cell repertoires in COVID-19. Method: immunoSEQ multiplex PCR; TCRdb's copy keeps in-frame clones and lacks some. The data contain 200,000 to 250,000 clones, under 90% of them singletons. Sequenced: peripheral blood. The receptors originated from a man aged 50 to 60 with acute or convalescent COVID-19.

The rearrangement links TRBV3-1 (or the pseudogene TRBV3-2) to TRBJ2-5, with TRBD2 identical over 8 bases. J gave up 1 base and V 3 bases, and 10 bases lay outside the gene matches. The CDR3 consists of 17 residues. From germline, CDR1 is LGHDT and CDR2 YNNKEL (reference sequence). The CDR3 coding sequence is TGTGCCAGCAGCCAGCGGGGGCGGCGGGGGGCCCAAGAGACCCAGTACTTC. This gives the protein CASSQRGRRGAQETQYF.

The chain uses TRBV7-9 and TRBJ2-3, with 9 bases matching TRBD2. After removal of 4 bases from V and 3 bases from J, the junction contained 8 bases not matched to a gene. The CDR3 spans 16 residues. Germline lookup yields CDR1 SEHNR and CDR2 FQNEAQ (reference sequence). The CDR3 DNA sequence: TGTGCCAGCAGCTGGGGTAGCGGGGGAGAGACAGATACGCAGTATTTT. Its translation is CASSWGSGGETDTQYF.